This T cell receptor beta chain is from a study of blood T cell repertoires in COVID-19. Study details: Samples came from the United States, Italy and Spain, spanning acute and convalescent COVID-19. PBMCs, B-cell-depleted T cells, or T cells provided the cDNA or gDNA that made up the material.

The CDR3 has 13 amino acids. The V segment lost 9 bases and the J segment 3 bases; nucleotides outside the gene matches: 5. Germline V gene data show CDR1 as ENHRY and CDR2 as SYGVKD. Per the study methods: From reference gene primer amplification, estimates of nucleated cell counts were derived. Clones were read by immunoSEQ multiplex PCR, and TCRdb kept only the in-frame ones, dropping some. Clone size and V and J calls were adopted from that table, with D and trimming inferred from the DNA. The sample lists roughly 200,000 clones, over 75% occurring once. This chain connects TRBV10-3 to TRBJ1-2; 9 bases agree with TRBD1. The TCR sequence derives from a man in his sixties with acute or convalescent COVID-19. The sample comprised peripheral blood. The CDR3: CAIGQGRDYGYTF. CDR3 in DNA: TGTGCCATTGGACAGGGGCGCGACTATGGCTACACCTTC.